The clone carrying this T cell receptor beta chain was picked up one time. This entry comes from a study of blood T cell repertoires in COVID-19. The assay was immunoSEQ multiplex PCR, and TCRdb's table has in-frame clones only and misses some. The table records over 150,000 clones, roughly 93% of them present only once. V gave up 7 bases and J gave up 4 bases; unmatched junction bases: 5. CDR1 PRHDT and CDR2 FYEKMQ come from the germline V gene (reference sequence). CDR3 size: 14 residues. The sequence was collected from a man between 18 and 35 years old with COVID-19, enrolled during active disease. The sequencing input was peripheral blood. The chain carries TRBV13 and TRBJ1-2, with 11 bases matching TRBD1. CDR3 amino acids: CASIFGTGGYGYTF. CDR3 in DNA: TGTGCCAGCATTTTTGGGACAGGGGGCTATGGCTACACCTTC.